This T cell receptor (beta chain) stems from a study of post-analysis software for immune sequencing data. As for the study in general: Patients had relapsing-remitting, secondary progressive or progressive-relapsing multiple sclerosis; some lacked subtype. General observations from the study: Included in a set of about five TRBV segments more frequent in patients than controls were TRBV5-6, TRBV5-1 and TRBV20-1.

V was cut by 6 bases and J by 0 bases, with 7 bases left in between. Germline values: CDR1 MDHEN, CDR2 SYDVKM. CDR3 length: 13 amino acids. This clonotype was counted only a few times. Its target is not known. Sequencing libraries made from TCR beta cDNA carried unique molecular identifiers. Hundreds of thousands of cDNA molecules came from about 1 to 10 million T cells. MiXCR, applied by TCRdb to the PCR reads, yields one record per CDR3 protein. The data contain over 300,000 distinct CDR3 sequences, approximately 38% of them singletons. The chain is built from TRBV28 and TRBJ2-3, with D unresolved. The clonotype originates from a girl aged 10 to 17 with multiple sclerosis. Sequenced sample: blood. The CDR3 sequence: CASRQVSTDTQYF. Written as DNA, the CDR3 is TGTGCCAGCAGGCAAGTCAGCACAGATACGCAGTATTTT.